Presented here are 26 T cell receptor beta chains from one specimen sequenced in a study of blood T cells in healthy people across ages. A sample-barcoded 5' primer and a J-beta primer mix were used in a second PCR of about 7 to 11 cycles. TCRdb reprocessed the 5' RACE reads via MiXCR and lists one record per CDR3 protein. The sample has fewer than 2,000,000 distinct CDR3 sequences, roughly 43% seen once. The sequenced material came from blood. These receptors were obtained from a human donor in good health.

This clonotype was detected a few times. The chain is built from TRBV7-2 and TRBJ1-4, with unresolved D. This CDR3 has 16 residues. CDR1 and CDR2 (germline): SGHTA, FQGNSA. Deletions cut 1 base from V and 3 bases from J, with 12 bases between. The CDR3: CASSLDVGRPNEKLFF. The CDR3 DNA reads TGTGCCAGCAGCTTAGATGTCGGCAGACCTAATGAAAAACTGTTTTTT.

The genes are TRBV6-5 and TRBJ2-3, with 7 bases lining up with TRBD2. J gave up 8 bases and V 5 bases, and 13 bases lay outside the gene matches. Germline CDR1 MNHEY, CDR2 SVGAGI. This CDR3 spans 15 amino acids. The CDR3 loop is CASSRRTRADGTQYF. The CDR3 nucleotides read TGTGCCAGCAGTCGACGGACTAGGGCCGATGGTACGCAGTATTTT.

The V and J genes are TRBV20-1 and TRBJ2-7; 10 bases map to TRBD1. Germline values: CDR1 DFQATT, CDR2 SNEGSKA (reference sequence). This CDR3 is 15 amino acids long. Trimming at V came to 4 bases and at J to 2 bases, leaving 8 bases not matched to a gene. The CDR3 DNA is TGCAGTGCTACAGACCCGGGACAGGGGACCTACGAGCAGTACTTC. Protein: CSATDPGQGTYEQYF.

A few counts support this clonotype. The V and J genes are TRBV20-1 and TRBJ2-1; D ambiguous. CDR3 length equals 12 residues. CDR1 and CDR2 (germline): DFQATT, SNEGSKA (reference sequence). V shed 3 bases and J shed 3 bases, with 6 bases lying between them. The DNA for the CDR3 is TGCAGTGCTAGGTTAGGCTACAATGAGCAGTTCTTC. Its translation: CSARLGYNEQFF.

This sequence joins TRBV3-1 and TRBJ1-1; D call uncertain. The CDR3 loop spans 17 amino acids. V was shortened by 1 base and J by 3 bases, with 18 bases between the two germline ends. Germline CDR1 LGHDT, CDR2 YNNKEL (reference sequence). In DNA, the CDR3 is TGTGCCAGCAGCCAAGGTTGGTCGCCACGTCCGGACACTGAAGCTTTCTTT. Translated, it gives CASSQGWSPRPDTEAFF.

The chain links TRBV4-1 to TRBJ2-7; 8 nucleotides line up with TRBD2. This CDR3 spans 16 amino acids. J gave up 2 bases and V 4 bases, and 10 bases lay outside the gene matches. Per germline, CDR1 MGHRA and CDR2 YSYEKL. The CDR3 DNA follows: TGCGCCAGCAGCCCCCACCCCGGACTAGCAACCTACGAGCAGTACTTC. Protein: CASSPHPGLATYEQYF.

The rearrangement links TRBV2 to TRBJ2-3; D gene ambiguous. Germline V CDR1 and CDR2: SNHLY, FYNNEI. Trimming stripped 6 bases from V and 4 bases from J, with 11 bases between. The CDR3 sequence is 13 residues long. Written as DNA, the CDR3 is TGTGCCAGCAGGTTTAACAGCCCAGATACGCAGTATTTT. Protein: CASRFNSPDTQYF.

This clonotype was recorded a few times. The chain links TRBV7-9 to TRBJ2-1; D possibly uses TRBD1 or TRBD2 (5 bases each). The CDR3 loop spans 12 amino acids. Trimming removed 8 bases at V and 6 bases at J, with 11 bases between. Germline CDR1 reads SEHNR; CDR2 reads FQNEAQ (reference sequence). CDR3 residues: CASGTVINEQFF. Written as DNA, the CDR3 is TGTGCCAGCGGGACGGTAATCAATGAGCAGTTCTTC.

This clonotype appeared a few times. The rearrangement uses TRBV7-2 and TRBJ2-1, with D tentatively TRBD2 (7 bases). Germline V gene lookup returns CDR1 SGHTA and CDR2 FQGNSA. V was cut by 0 bases and J by 7 bases, with 13 bases left in between. This CDR3 has 15 residues. The CDR3 spells CASSLAGGLWNEQFF. As DNA, the CDR3 is TGTGCCAGCAGCTTAGCGGGGGGGCTATGGAATGAGCAGTTCTTC.

A note on this clonotype: At one end the junction does not follow the germline gene, possibly because of a read error. The chain combines TRBV4-2 with TRBJ2-5; weak D call: TRBD1 (6 bases). Germline CDR1 and CDR2: LGHNA and YNFKEQ. The CDR3 runs to 13 residues. The CDR3 coding sequence is TGTGCCAGCAGCCTACCAGGGGAAGAGACCCGGTACTTC. Its translation is CASSLPGEETRYF.

Concerning this clonotype: One end of the junction does not line up with germline, which may come from a read error. The chain uses TRBV2 and TRBJ1-5, with a possible D match to TRBD1 (5 bases). Germline CDR1 and CDR2: SNHLY and FYNNEI. This CDR3 spans 15 amino acids. CDR3 bases: TGTGCCAGCCACTCGGGACTCCATAGCAATCAGCCCCGGCATTTT. Translated: CASHSGLHSNQPRHF.

This clonotype was picked up a small number of times. The J gene is TRBJ2-7, the V gene TRBV6-2 or TRBV6-3, with TRBD1 as a possible D gene (6 bases). The germline CDR1 and CDR2 sequences are MNHEY and SVGEGT. The CDR3 consists of 14 residues. The V gene lost 8 bases and the J gene lost 1 base, with 15 bases spanning the gap. CDR3 region: CASGGQRVSYEQYF. The CDR3 bases are TGTGCCAGCGGAGGACAGAGGGTTTCCTACGAGCAGTACTTC.

The chain joins TRBV20-1 to TRBJ2-1, with a tentative D call TRBD2 (5 bases). Trimming cost V 2 bases and J 8 bases, with 10 bases left between them. Germline V CDR1 and CDR2: DFQATT, SNEGSKA (reference sequence). The CDR3 is 12 residues long. CDR3 nucleotides: TGCAGTGCTAGACGCGGGCCCCATGAGCAGTTCTTC. Its translation is CSARRGPHEQFF.

The chain has TRBV9 and TRBJ1-1; D gene uncertain. CDR1 SGDLS and CDR2 YYNGEE come from the germline V gene. Trimming pared 0 bases from V and 3 bases from J, leaving 12 bases between. The CDR3 is 15 residues long. The CDR3 here is CASSVVSGGHTEAFF. CDR3 sequence (DNA): TGTGCCAGCAGCGTAGTGTCAGGAGGGCACACTGAAGCTTTCTTT.

The chain couples TRBV6-2 or TRBV6-3 to TRBJ2-5, with a weak D call TRBD2 (5 bases). Between the trimmed V and J ends, which lost 1 base and 3 bases, there was a span of 12 bases. The CDR3 is made up of 15 amino acids. Germline V gene sequence: CDR1 MNHEY, CDR2 SVGEGT. In DNA, the CDR3 is TGTGCCAGCAGTTACTACGGACTCGTTAAAGAGACCCAGTACTTC. Translation: CASSYYGLVKETQYF.

This clonotype was seen a handful of times. V and J are TRBV5-1 and TRBJ2-7; tentative D call: TRBD2 (7 bases). The CDR3 spans 16 residues. V lost 3 bases, J lost 4 bases, and 20 bases lay in between. Germline V CDR1 and CDR2: SGHRS, YFSETQ. The CDR3 DNA follows: TGCGCCAGCAGCTGGGAGGGGGGAGATGGTGCTTACGAGCAGTACTTC. Encoded protein: CASSWEGGDGAYEQYF.

This clonotype was recorded a few times. The chain recombines TRBV7-6 with TRBJ2-7; weak D call: TRBD2 (6 bases). V gave up 0 bases and J gave up 5 bases, with 14 bases separating them. This CDR3 has 15 amino acids. Germline assignment: CDR1 SGHVS and CDR2 FNYEAQ. For the CDR3, the DNA is TGTGCCAGCAGCTTAGCGGAGGGGCAGGGCCACGAGCAGTACTTC. Translating it yields CASSLAEGQGHEQYF.

This clonotype was observed at least ten times. The chain recombines TRBV20-1 with TRBJ2-1; perhaps TRBD2 as D (7 bases). Trimming left V 5 bases short and J 0 bases short, with 11 bases between. The V gene's germline CDR1 is DFQATT and CDR2 SNEGSKA (reference sequence). The length of the CDR3 is 14 residues. CDR3 residues: CSAGGASSYNEQFF. The CDR3, as DNA: TGCAGTGCTGGGGGGGCCAGCTCCTACAATGAGCAGTTCTTC.

The chain uses TRBV6-5 and TRBJ2-7, with D perhaps assigned TRBD1 or TRBD2 (6 bases each). The ends were cut back, 6 bases at V and 2 bases at J, with 17 bases in the middle. The CDR3 totals 15 residues. CDR1 MNHEY and CDR2 SVGAGI come from the germline V gene. The DNA of the CDR3 is TGTGCCAGCAGCACGTCCCGGAGGGGGGCCTACGAGCAGTACTTC. This translates into CASSTSRRGAYEQYF.

The J gene is TRBJ1-2, the V gene TRBV29-1; no reliable D call. CDR1 SQVTM and CDR2 ANQGSEA come from the germline V gene. The CDR3 runs 14 residues. With 1 base removed from V and 4 bases from J, the gap between germline ends came to 13 bases. The CDR3 DNA reads as TGCAGCGTTGAAGTCGGGCACGGCATCTATGGCTACACCTTC. This encodes CSVEVGHGIYGYTF.

The gene calls are TRBV24-1 and TRBJ2-1; 10 nucleotides line up with TRBD2. CDR1 is KGHDR, CDR2 SFDVKD, per germline. The CDR3 extends over 16 amino acids. The trim removed 4 bases at V and 13 bases at J, leaving 15 bases unmatched. CDR3 in DNA: TGTGCCACCAGTGAGCTCCTAGCGGGGGTAGGAGAGACCCAGTTCTTC. Translating it yields CATSELLAGVGETQFF.

This clonotype occurred a few times. The J gene is TRBJ1-2, the V gene TRBV27; the match to TRBD1 covers 7 bases. V dropped 5 bases and J dropped 4; count of bases not matched to a gene: 10. The CDR3 is 15 residues long. Germline assignment: CDR1 MNHEY and CDR2 SMNVEV (reference sequence). CDR3 sequence (DNA): TGTGCCAGCAGTGTCCTAGGGGGCGCCGGCTATGGCTACACCTTC. It is translated as CASSVLGGAGYGYTF.

In this sample, this clonotype turned up a few times. The CDR3 coding sequence is TGTGCCAGCAGCCACCAAACAGACAGGGATGAGCAGTTCTTC. Translating gives CASSHQTDRDEQFF. The V call is TRBV7-2, the J call TRBJ2-1; 7 bases map to TRBD1. Looked up from germline, CDR1 is SGHTA and CDR2 is FQGNSA. The V gene end was trimmed by 5 bases and the J gene end by 8 bases; junction bases not matched to a gene: 9. CDR3 length: 14 residues.

This sequence joins TRBV30 and TRBJ1-2, with D unresolved. CDR1 GTSNPN and CDR2 SVGIG come from the germline V gene (reference sequence). This CDR3 contains 13 residues. Deletions cut 5 bases from V and 0 bases from J, with 10 bases between. CDR3 DNA sequence: TGTGCCTGGTCGTTTATTGCTAACTATGGCTACACCTTC. It encodes CAWSFIANYGYTF.

This chain links TRBV20-1 with TRBJ1-2; no reliable D call. The CDR3 totals 13 residues. Germline lookup yields CDR1 DFQATT and CDR2 SNEGSKA (reference sequence). The germline V and J ends were trimmed by 0 bases and 0 bases, with 5 bases remaining between them. CDR3 loop: CSARDVSNYGYTF. In DNA form, the CDR3 reads TGCAGTGCTAGAGATGTTTCTAACTATGGCTACACCTTC.

The rearrangement uses TRBV7-6 and TRBJ1-5, with D perhaps matching TRBD1 (5 bases). Trimming stripped 5 bases from V and 5 bases from J, with 16 bases between. Germline V gives CDR1 SGHVS, CDR2 FNYEAQ. The CDR3 totals 15 residues. CDR3 sequence: CASSPWGEKHQPQHF. The CDR3 bases are TGTGCCAGCAGCCCCTGGGGGGAGAAGCATCAGCCCCAGCATTTT.